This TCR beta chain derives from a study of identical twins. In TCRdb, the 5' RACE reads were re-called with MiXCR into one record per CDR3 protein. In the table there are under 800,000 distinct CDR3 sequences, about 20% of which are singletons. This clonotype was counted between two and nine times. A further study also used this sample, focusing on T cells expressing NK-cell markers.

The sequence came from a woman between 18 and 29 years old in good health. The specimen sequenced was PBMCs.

The CDR3 reads CASRSLGTSNTEAFF. Here the CDR3 DNA reads TGTGCCAGCAGATCGTTGGGAACCTCGAACACTGAAGCTTTCTTT. V and J are TRBV7-9 and TRBJ1-1; D gene unclear. This CDR3 contains 15 residues. The germline V gene has CDR1 SEHNR and CDR2 FQNEAQ (reference sequence). V lost 6 bases, J lost 1 base, and 15 bases lay in between.